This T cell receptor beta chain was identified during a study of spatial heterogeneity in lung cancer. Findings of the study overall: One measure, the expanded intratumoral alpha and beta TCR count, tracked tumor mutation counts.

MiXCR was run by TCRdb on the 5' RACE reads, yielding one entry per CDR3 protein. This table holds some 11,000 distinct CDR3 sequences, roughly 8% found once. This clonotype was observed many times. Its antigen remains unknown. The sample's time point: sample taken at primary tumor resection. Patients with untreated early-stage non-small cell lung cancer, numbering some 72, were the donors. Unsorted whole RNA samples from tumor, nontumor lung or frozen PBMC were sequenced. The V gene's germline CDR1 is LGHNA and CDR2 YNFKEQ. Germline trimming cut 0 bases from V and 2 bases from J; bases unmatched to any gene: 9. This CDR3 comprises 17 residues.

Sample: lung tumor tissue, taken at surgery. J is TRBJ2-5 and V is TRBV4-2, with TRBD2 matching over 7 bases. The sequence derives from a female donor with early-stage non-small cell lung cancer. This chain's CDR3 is CASSQDRKRGWQETQYF. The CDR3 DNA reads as TGTGCCAGCAGCCAAGATAGAAAGCGGGGTTGGCAAGAGACCCAGTACTTC.